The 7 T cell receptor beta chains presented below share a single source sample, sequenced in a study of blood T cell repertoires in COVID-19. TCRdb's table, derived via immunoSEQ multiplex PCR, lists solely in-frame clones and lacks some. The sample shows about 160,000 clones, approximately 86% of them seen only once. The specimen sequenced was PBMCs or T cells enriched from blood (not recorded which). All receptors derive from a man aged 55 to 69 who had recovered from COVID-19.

Written as DNA, the CDR3 is TGTGCCAGCAGTGGTGACAGTCCCTCCTACAATGAGCAGTTCTTC. Its protein product is CASSGDSPSYNEQFF. The rearrangement links TRBV6-6 to TRBJ2-1, with D tentatively TRBD1 (5 bases). CDR1 is MNHNY and CDR2 is SVGAGI in the germline V gene (reference sequence). The CDR3 is 15 amino acids. V was cut by 5 bases and J by 0 bases, with 11 bases left in between.

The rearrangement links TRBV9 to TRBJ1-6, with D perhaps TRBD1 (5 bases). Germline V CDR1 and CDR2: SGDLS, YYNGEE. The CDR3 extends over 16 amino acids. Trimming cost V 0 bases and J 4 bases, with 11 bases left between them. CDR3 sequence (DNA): TGTGCCAGCAGCGTAGTAGGGGAACCTTATAATTCACCCCTCCACTTT. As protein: CASSVVGEPYNSPLHF.

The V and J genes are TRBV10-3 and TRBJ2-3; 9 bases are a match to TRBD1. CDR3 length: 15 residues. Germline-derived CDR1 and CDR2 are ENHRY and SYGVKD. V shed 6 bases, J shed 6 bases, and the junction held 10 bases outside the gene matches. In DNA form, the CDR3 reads TGTGCCATCAGCAGCGGGGACAGGGTTTCGGATACGCAGTATTTT. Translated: CAISSGDRVSDTQYF.

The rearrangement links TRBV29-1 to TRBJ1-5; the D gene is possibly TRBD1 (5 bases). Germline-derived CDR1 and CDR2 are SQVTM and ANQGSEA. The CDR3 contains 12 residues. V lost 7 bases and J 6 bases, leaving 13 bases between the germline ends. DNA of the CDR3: TGCAGCGCCGCTCATCAGGGTCAGCCCCAGCATTTT. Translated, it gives CSAAHQGQPQHF.

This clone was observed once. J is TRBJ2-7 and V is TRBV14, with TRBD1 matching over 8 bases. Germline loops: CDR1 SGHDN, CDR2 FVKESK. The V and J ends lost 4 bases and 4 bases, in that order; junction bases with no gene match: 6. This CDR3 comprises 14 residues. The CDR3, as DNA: TGTGCCAGCAGCCCTCGACAGGGGATATACGAGCAGTACTTC. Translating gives CASSPRQGIYEQYF.

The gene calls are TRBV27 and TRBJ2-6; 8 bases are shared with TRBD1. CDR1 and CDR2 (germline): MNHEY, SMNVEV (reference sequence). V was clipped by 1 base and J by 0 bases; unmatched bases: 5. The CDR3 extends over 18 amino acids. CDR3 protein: CASSLYGTGGSGANVLTF. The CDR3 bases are TGTGCCAGCAGTTTATACGGGACAGGTGGCTCTGGGGCCAACGTCCTGACTTTC.

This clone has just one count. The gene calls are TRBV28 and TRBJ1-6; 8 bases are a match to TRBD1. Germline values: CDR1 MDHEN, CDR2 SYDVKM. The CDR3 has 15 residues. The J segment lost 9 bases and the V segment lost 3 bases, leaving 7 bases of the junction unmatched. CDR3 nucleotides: TGTGCCAGCAGTTTCGACAGGGGCCGGGGTTCACCCCTCCACTTT. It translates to CASSFDRGRGSPLHF.